This T cell receptor beta chain was documented in a study of response to subunit inactivated influenza vaccine. One entry per CDR3 protein, called by TCRdb with MiXCR from the RT-PCR reads. The sample contains 500,000 to 600,000 distinct CDR3 sequences, about an eighth of which appear only once. The length of the CDR3 is 13 residues. Germline V lookup: CDR1 LNHDA, CDR2 SQIVND (reference sequence). Trimming took 7 bases from V and 0 from J, leaving 9 bases between them. The sample holds a few counts of this clonotype. Its antigen is not known. Whole-study findings and limits: Researchers suggested that each seasonal influenza vaccination recruits few new T cells.

This clonotype was obtained from a man over 45 who received an inactivated influenza vaccine. The rearrangement joins TRBV19 to TRBJ1-1; D call uncertain. Sequencing was performed on PBMCs from blood, taken about 40 days after vaccination. CDR3 DNA sequence: TGTGCCAGTAAAGCACTCATGAACACTGAAGCTTTCTTT. This codes for CASKALMNTEAFF.